This paragraph covers one T cell receptor beta chain sequence. This clonotype was recorded a few times. This clone's antigen is unknown. Per-base quality was not reported, and no clone a single base away is much larger than it. Amplification of TCR beta CDR3 regions was carried out from RNA transcripts. The TCR CDR3 was subjected to a first round of RT-PCR using the HTBI primer set and the Qiagen OneStep RT-PCR kit. Libraries were constructed in a second round of multiplex PCR, after which size selection and purification were performed. Sequencing of the libraries was done on an Illumina HiSeq2000 using paired-end 100 bp reads. In the source study's methods: Raw data were processed with SOAPnuke, discarding reads with adapters, uncalled bases, mean Phred below 15, or no exact constant-primer or identifier match. COPE v1.2.5 was used to merge the high-quality paired reads, and each unique nucleotide sequence was defined as a clonotype. Clonotypes were aligned to IMGT TRBV, TRBD and TRBJ reference segments using MiTCR v1.1. The analysis was restricted to V-J combinations with a frequency above 0.0001, which together covered 98% to 99.2% of the repertoires. The TCS score was defined as F50 (clonal expansion) divided by E x V (chaos), with BLOSUM62-based TCRdist calculated between CDR3 peptides within each V-J. Welch's t-statistics and random forest reduced fewer than 550 V-J features to around 14, which were used in a naive Bayes classifier (R e1071). TCRdb itself trimmed the public reads at Q25 with fastp, ran MiXCR and retained productive beta chains. All rows with the same CDR3 protein become a single entry with the most common DNA and genes. The authors' filters were not applied to this entry. The sample yields under 500,000 distinct CDR3 sequences; around 15% were counted once. Around 28% of the sample lies in the top ten.

Ophthalmopathy patients had moderately to severely active disease, with a Clinical Activity Score of 3 or more, a NOSPECS grade of 4 or more, and a disease duration of less than 3 months. The study excluded patients with uncontrolled infections, other autoimmune diseases, pregnancy or lactation. Diagnoses were based on clinical symptoms, serum thyroxine and TRAb, thyroid ultrasound and orbital computed tomography. PBMCs were separated from roughly 9.6 ml of fresh peripheral blood using Ficoll-Paque density gradient centrifugation. Trizol reagent was used to extract total RNA, and RNA quality was then checked on an Agilent 2100 Bioanalyzer. The data originate from a study of T cells in Graves' hyperthyroidism and ophthalmopathy (dated by TCRdb to between 2017 and 2020). Regarding the study in general: Peripheral blood was sampled at the time of initial diagnosis, prior to any treatment. A discovery cohort of about 100 patients, 43 with Graves' ophthalmopathy and under 60 with stable Graves' hyperthyroidism, was used to find distinguishing TCR V-J signatures. Whether ophthalmopathy could be predicted prospectively was tested in an independent validation cohort made up of 18 to 20 hyperthyroidism patients plus 17 patients who later progressed to ophthalmopathy. For training and testing, the 100 or so patients in the discovery cohort were randomly divided in a 7:3 ratio. The study also compared thyroid tissue and blood T-cell repertoires from several Graves' hyperthyroidism patients. After blood sampling, hyperthyroidism patients were treated with methimazole at a starting dose of 30 mg daily, and ophthalmopathy patients were treated with high-dose intravenous methylprednisolone. TCR Vbeta CDR3 sequencing of 120 to 150 peripheral blood samples (under 45 ophthalmopathy, roughly 74 hyperthyroidism and roughly 17 progressor patients) is reported in the paper. Study-wide conclusions, independent of this receptor: No statistical method was used to fix the sample size in advance, and group allocation was not hidden from the investigators. Most expanded thyroid clonotypes (frequency above 0.001) were also found in blood, which suggests that blood repertoires may mirror thyroid immune responses. In validation, the model predicted progression to ophthalmopathy with over 60% sensitivity and over 72% specificity, a median of 6.5 months before onset. A model built on a 13 V-J signature distinguished ophthalmopathy from stable hyperthyroidism, reaching around 90% sensitivity and 81.08% specificity in cross-validation and 80%/75% in testing.

There are 14 amino acids in the CDR3, from cysteine to phenylalanine inclusive. Of all the DNA, just the CDR3 is kept, 42 bases in frame from base 1. V ends up 7 bases short and J 10 bases short, with an unmatched junction base count of 7. CDR1 MDHEN and CDR2 SYDVKM were looked up in the germline V gene. This sequence was found in a man between 50 and 59 years old with Graves' ophthalmopathy. Material for sequencing was blood. Recombination linked TRBV28 to TRBJ1-6, with 10 middle bases fitting TRBD1. The CDR3 protein: CASKDRTGGSPLHF. The bases read TGTGCCAGCAAAGATCGGACAGGGGGATCACCCCTCCACTTT.